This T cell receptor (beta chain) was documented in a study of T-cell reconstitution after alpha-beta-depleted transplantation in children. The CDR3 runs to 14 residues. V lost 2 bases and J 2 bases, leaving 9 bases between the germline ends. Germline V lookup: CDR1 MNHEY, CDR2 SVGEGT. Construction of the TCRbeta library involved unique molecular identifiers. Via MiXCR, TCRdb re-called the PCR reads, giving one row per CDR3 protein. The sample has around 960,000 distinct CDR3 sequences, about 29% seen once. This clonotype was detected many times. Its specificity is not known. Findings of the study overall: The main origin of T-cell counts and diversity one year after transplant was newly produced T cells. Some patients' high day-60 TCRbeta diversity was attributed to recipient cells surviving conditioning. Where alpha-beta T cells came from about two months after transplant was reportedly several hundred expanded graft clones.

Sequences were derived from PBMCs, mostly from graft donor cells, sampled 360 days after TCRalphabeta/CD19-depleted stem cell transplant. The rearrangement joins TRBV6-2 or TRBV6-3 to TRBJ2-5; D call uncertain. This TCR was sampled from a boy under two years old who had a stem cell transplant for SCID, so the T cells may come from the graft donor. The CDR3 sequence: CASSYPGLQETQYF. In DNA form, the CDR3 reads TGTGCCAGCAGTTACCCGGGTCTTCAAGAGACCCAGTACTTC.